Described below is a single T cell receptor beta chain sequence and its context. Germline V gene data show CDR1 as MNHEY and CDR2 as SVGAGI. V was pared by 7 bases and J by 1 base, with 1 base of the junction left unmatched. This CDR3 is built from 13 residues. TCRdb keeps only in-frame clones here, not all; method: immunoSEQ multiplex PCR. The table records some 100,000 clones, over 95% of them present only once. The data were taken from a study of technical replicates of blood from a handful of donors. Sequenced input: T cells isolated from PBMCs. The sequence was collected from a human donor in good health. The chain recombines TRBV6-5 with TRBJ2-4, with 7 positions matching TRBD1. The CDR3 DNA is TGTGCCAGCATGGACAGGGCCAAAAACATTCAGTACTTC. Its translation: CASMDRAKNIQYF.